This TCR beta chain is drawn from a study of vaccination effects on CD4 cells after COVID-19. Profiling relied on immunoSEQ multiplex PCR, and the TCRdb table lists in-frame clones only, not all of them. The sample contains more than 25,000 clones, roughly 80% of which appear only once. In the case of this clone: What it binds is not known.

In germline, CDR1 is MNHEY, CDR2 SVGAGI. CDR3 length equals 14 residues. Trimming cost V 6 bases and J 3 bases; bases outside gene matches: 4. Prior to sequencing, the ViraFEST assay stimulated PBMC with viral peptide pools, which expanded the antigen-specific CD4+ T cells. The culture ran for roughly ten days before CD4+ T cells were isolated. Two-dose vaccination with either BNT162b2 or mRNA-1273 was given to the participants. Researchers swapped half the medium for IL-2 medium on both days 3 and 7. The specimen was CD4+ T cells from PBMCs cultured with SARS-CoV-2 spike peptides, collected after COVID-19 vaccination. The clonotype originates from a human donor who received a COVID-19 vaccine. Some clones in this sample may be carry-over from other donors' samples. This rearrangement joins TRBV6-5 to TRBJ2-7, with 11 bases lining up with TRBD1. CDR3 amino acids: CASRGQGENYEQYV. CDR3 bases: TGTGCCAGCAGGGGACAGGGGGAAAACTACGAGCAGTACGTC.